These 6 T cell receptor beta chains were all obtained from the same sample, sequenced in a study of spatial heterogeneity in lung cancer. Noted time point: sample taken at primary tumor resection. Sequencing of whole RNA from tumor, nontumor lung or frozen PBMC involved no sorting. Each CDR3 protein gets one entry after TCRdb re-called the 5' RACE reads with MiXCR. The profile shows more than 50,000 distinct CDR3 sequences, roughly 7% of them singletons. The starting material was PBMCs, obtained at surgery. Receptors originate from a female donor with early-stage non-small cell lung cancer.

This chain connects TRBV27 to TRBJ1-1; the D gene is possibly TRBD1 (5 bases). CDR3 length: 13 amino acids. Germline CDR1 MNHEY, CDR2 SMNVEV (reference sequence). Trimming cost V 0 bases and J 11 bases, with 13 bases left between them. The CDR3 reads CASSLSMGERAFF. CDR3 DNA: TGTGCCAGCAGTTTATCGATGGGGGAGAGGGCTTTCTTT.

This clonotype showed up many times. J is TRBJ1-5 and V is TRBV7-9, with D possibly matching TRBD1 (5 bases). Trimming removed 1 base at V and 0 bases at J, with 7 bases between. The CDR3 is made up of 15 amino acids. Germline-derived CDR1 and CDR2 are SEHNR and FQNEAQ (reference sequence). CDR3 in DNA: TGTGCCAGCAGCTTAGGGGGGTATAGCAATCAGCCCCAGCATTTT. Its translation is CASSLGGYSNQPQHF. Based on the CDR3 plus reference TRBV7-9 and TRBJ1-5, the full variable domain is DTGVSQNPRHKITKRGQNVTFRCDPISEHNRLYWYRQTLGQGPEFLTYFQNEAQLEKSRLLSDRFSAERPKGSFSTLEIQRTEQGDSAMYLCASSLGGYSNQPQHFGDGTRLSIL.

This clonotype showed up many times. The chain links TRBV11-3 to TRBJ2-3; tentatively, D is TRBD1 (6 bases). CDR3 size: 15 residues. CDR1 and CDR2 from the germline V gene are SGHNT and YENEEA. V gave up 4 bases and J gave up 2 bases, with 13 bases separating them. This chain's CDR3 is CASSYGAGATDTQYF. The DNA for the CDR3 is TGTGCCAGCAGCTACGGGGCAGGGGCCACAGATACGCAGTATTTT.

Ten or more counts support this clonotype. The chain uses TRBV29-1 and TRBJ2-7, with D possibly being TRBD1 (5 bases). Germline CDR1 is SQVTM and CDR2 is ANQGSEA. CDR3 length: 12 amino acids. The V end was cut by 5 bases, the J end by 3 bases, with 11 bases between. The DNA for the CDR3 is TGCAGCGTTCTCTCGACAGACTACGAGCAGTACTTC. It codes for CSVLSTDYEQYF.

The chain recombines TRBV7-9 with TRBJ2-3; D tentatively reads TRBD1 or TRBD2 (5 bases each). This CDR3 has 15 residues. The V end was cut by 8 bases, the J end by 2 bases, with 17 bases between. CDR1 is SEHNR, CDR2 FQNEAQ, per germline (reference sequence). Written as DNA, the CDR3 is TGTGCCAGCCTCCCCACTAGGGGTCTCACAGATACGCAGTATTTT. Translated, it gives CASLPTRGLTDTQYF.

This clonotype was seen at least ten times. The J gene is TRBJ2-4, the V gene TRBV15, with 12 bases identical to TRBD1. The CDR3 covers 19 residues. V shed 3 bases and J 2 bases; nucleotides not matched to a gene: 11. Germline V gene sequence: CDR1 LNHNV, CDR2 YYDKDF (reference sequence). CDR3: CATSSRRDRGRITKNIQYF. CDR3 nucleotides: TGTGCCACCAGCAGTCGCCGGGACAGGGGGCGTATAACCAAAAACATTCAGTACTTC.